The next 15 T cell receptor beta chains were all read from a single sample in a study of blood T cell repertoires in COVID-19 (dated by TCRdb to about 2020). The protocol used for the library was the immunoSEQ multiplex PCR assay. This is the immuneACCESS table as TCRdb keeps it, with only in-frame sequences that have V and J called. A part of the clones is gone; compared with another copy, unresolved V genes explain less than half, and the rest is unexplained. The sample table lists 200,000 to 250,000 clones, 84% of them with a count of one. Less than 7% of the sample lies in the top ten. The sample taken for sequencing was PBMCs or T cells enriched from blood (not recorded which). The receptors originated from a woman in her thirties or forties who had recovered from COVID-19.

The rearrangement links TRBV27 to TRBJ1-2; 9 positions agree with TRBD1. The junction had 3 bases not matched to a gene; V was cut back by 7 bases and J by 0 bases. In germline, CDR1 is MNHEY, CDR2 SMNVEV (reference sequence). This CDR3 region has 14 residues. The CDR3 DNA follows: TGTGCCAGCATGGGACAGGGTCCTAACTATGGCTACACCTTC. Amino acids: CASMGQGPNYGYTF.

V gene TRBV19 combines with J gene TRBJ1-5; maybe TRBD1 (5 bases). Deletions cut 6 bases from V and 4 bases from J, with 10 bases between. The CDR3 contains 13 residues. CDR1 is LNHDA and CDR2 is SQIVND in the germline V gene (reference sequence). The DNA for the CDR3 is TGTGCCAGTAGGACAGATCTGAATCAGCCCCAGCATTTT. Translated: CASRTDLNQPQHF.

The rearrangement joins TRBV5-5 to TRBJ1-2; TRBD1 might be the D (6 bases). The CDR3 totals 12 residues. Trimming took 4 bases from V and 6 from J, leaving 10 bases between them. CDR1 is SGHKS, CDR2 YYEKEE, per germline (reference sequence). The CDR3 DNA reads TGTGCCAGCAGCCAGGGGTGGGATGGCTACACCTTC. Translated, it gives CASSQGWDGYTF.

The rearrangement uses TRBV7-2 and TRBJ1-4; 8 bases agree with TRBD1. The V gene's germline CDR1 is SGHTA and CDR2 FQGNSA. Trimming at V came to 5 bases and at J to 6 bases, leaving 8 bases not matched to a gene. The CDR3 loop spans 15 amino acids. Written as DNA, the CDR3 is TGTGCCAGCAGCCCGGACAGGGTTGGCCATGAAAAACTGTTTTTT. This translates into CASSPDRVGHEKLFF. Looking up the rest from reference TRBV7-2 and TRBJ1-4 gives the full variable domain: GAGVSQSPSNKVTEKGKDVELRCDPISGHTALYWYRQSLGQGLEFLIYFQGNSAPDKSGLPSDRFSAERTGGSVSTLTIQRTQQEDSAVYLCASSPDRVGHEKLFFGSGTQLSVL.

The gene calls are TRBV28 and TRBJ2-7, with 7 bases identical to TRBD1. Germline lookup yields CDR1 MDHEN and CDR2 SYDVKM. CDR3 length: 13 amino acids. With V trimmed by 5 bases and J by 3 bases, 4 bases remained unmatched. CDR3: CASSRQGRYEQYF. CDR3 sequence (DNA): TGTGCCAGCAGTAGACAGGGACGCTACGAGCAGTACTTC.

The genes are TRBV28 and TRBJ1-1; 7 nucleotides line up with TRBD1. CDR1 is MDHEN and CDR2 is SYDVKM in the germline V gene. This CDR3 is built from 15 residues. J lost 1 base, V lost 4 bases, and 6 bases had no gene match. The CDR3 coding sequence is TGTGCCAGCAGTTCACTCAGGGGGAGGAACACTGAAGCTTTCTTT. This codes for CASSSLRGRNTEAFF.

A single count supports this clone. The V gene is TRBV7-2, the J gene TRBJ1-2; D call uncertain. The CDR3 covers 12 residues. From germline, CDR1 is SGHTA and CDR2 FQGNSA. V lost 4 bases, J lost 8 bases, and 11 bases lay in between. CDR3 in amino acids: CASSSRRGGYTF. CDR3 bases: TGTGCCAGCAGCTCCCGCAGAGGCGGCTACACCTTC. Complete variable domain (other parts from reference TRBV7-2 and TRBJ1-2): GAGVSQSPSNKVTEKGKDVELRCDPISGHTALYWYRQSLGQGLEFLIYFQGNSAPDKSGLPSDRFSAERTGGSVSTLTIQRTQQEDSAVYLCASSSRRGGYTFGSGTRLTVV.

The chain links TRBV28 to TRBJ2-7, with TRBD1 identical over 7 bases. V shed 6 bases, J shed 2 bases, and the junction held 10 bases outside the gene matches. The CDR3 has 15 amino acids. Germline CDR1 MDHEN, CDR2 SYDVKM. The CDR3: CASSATGTATYEQYF. The CDR3 DNA sequence: TGTGCCAGCAGCGCCACCGGGACAGCTACCTACGAGCAGTACTTC.

The rearrangement links TRBV27 to TRBJ2-3, with 9 positions matching TRBD2. Germline CDR1 is MNHEY and CDR2 is SMNVEV (reference sequence). The J segment lost 3 bases and the V segment lost 3 bases, leaving 7 bases of the junction unmatched. This CDR3 spans 16 amino acids. This CDR3 is CASSLYLLAGTDTQYF. CDR3 DNA: TGTGCCAGCAGTTTGTACTTGCTAGCGGGAACAGATACGCAGTATTTT.

This clone appeared once. The rearrangement joins TRBV19 to TRBJ1-5; D is possibly TRBD1 (6 bases). The CDR3 consists of 15 residues. V shed 5 bases and J shed 3 bases, with 14 bases lying between them. From germline, CDR1 is LNHDA and CDR2 SQIVND (reference sequence). The CDR3 region has the DNA TGTGCCAGTAGTCGTAACAGGGACAACAATCAGCCCCAGCATTTT. Translated, it gives CASSRNRDNNQPQHF.

In its sample, this clone was seen a few times. This sequence joins TRBV5-1 and TRBJ2-1; TRBD1 aligns across 11 bases. The trim removed 5 bases at V and 8 bases at J, leaving 6 bases unmatched. Germline CDR1 SGHRS, CDR2 YFSETQ. This CDR3 region has 14 residues. In DNA, the CDR3 is TGCGCCAGCAGTAGGGACAGGGGGTGGGATGAGCAGTTCTTC. It specifies CASSRDRGWDEQFF. Drawing the rest from reference TRBV5-1 and TRBJ2-1, the complete variable domain is KAGVTQTPRYLIKTRGQQVTLSCSPISGHRSVSWYQQTPGQGLQFLFEYFSETQRNKGNFPGRFSGRQFSNSRSEMNVSTLELGDSALYLCASSRDRGWDEQFFGPGTRLTVL.

The V gene is TRBV19, the J gene TRBJ2-1; 10 nucleotides align to TRBD2. The CDR3 extends over 16 amino acids. Looked up from germline, CDR1 is LNHDA and CDR2 is SQIVND (reference sequence). The V gene end was trimmed by 6 bases and the J gene end by 6 bases; junction bases not matched to a gene: 11. For the CDR3, the DNA is TGTGCCAGTAGCCCCCTAGCGGGAGTTGTTTCCAATGAGCAGTTCTTC. Translating gives CASSPLAGVVSNEQFF.

The chain uses TRBV18 and TRBJ2-5; D gene uncertain. Deletions cut 1 base from V and 4 bases from J, with 10 bases between. Per the germline V gene, CDR1 is KGHSH and CDR2 is LQKENI. The CDR3 totals 14 residues. The CDR3 is CASSPLSAGETQYF. The CDR3 DNA sequence: TGTGCCAGCTCACCACTATCCGCCGGAGAGACCCAGTACTTC. Full variable domain (missing parts from reference TRBV18 and TRBJ2-5): NAGVMQNPRHLVRRRGQEARLRCSPMKGHSHVYWYRQLPEEGLKFMVYLQKENIIDESGMPKERFSAEFPKEGPSILRIQQVVRGDSAAYFCASSPLSAGETQYFGPGTRLLVL.

This clone was detected once. The rearrangement uses TRBV2 and TRBJ2-7, with unresolved D. Per germline, CDR1 SNHLY and CDR2 FYNNEI. Between the trimmed V and J ends, which lost 7 bases and 2 bases, there was a span of 15 bases. This CDR3 comprises 14 residues. Here the CDR3 reads CASKSRVLTYEQYF. CDR3 DNA sequence: TGTGCCAGCAAATCCCGGGTCCTTACCTACGAGCAGTACTTC.

The CDR3 loop is CASSPQGYGTVSSYNEQFF. Here the CDR3 DNA reads TGTGCCAGCAGTCCGCAGGGCTACGGGACTGTAAGCTCCTACAATGAGCAGTTCTTC. The chain joins TRBV27 to TRBJ2-1; the D gene is possibly TRBD2 (6 bases). The CDR3 runs to 19 residues. V lost 5 bases to trimming and J lost 0 bases, with 23 bases between them. Germline V gene sequence: CDR1 MNHEY, CDR2 SMNVEV (reference sequence).